The 13 T cell receptor beta chains reported below all come from one sample, sequenced in a study of CD8 T cells in ankylosing spondylitis. In TCRdb, the 5' RACE reads were re-called with MiXCR into one record per CDR3 protein. The profile shows around 180,000 distinct CDR3 sequences, 15% to 20% of them singletons. The sample was blood, either unsorted or a sorted T cell fraction (not recorded which). The receptors were gathered from a male donor aged 10 to 30 with ankylosing spondylitis or in good health (not recorded which).

This clonotype occurred many times. The chain has TRBV29-1 and TRBJ2-7; tentative D call: TRBD2 (6 bases). The V end lost 4 bases, the J end lost 1 base, and 23 bases lay between the germline ends. This CDR3 is built from 17 residues. Germline V lookup: CDR1 SQVTM, CDR2 ANQGSEA. CDR3 amino acids: CSVGGPQGGMGSYEQYF. The DNA of the CDR3 is TGCAGCGTTGGAGGGCCCCAGGGAGGTATGGGGTCCTACGAGCAGTACTTC.

The J gene is TRBJ2-1, the V gene TRBV2; TRBD1 might be the D (8 bases). This CDR3 contains 14 residues. Trimming left V 6 bases short and J 6 bases short, with 15 bases between. Germline V gene sequence: CDR1 SNHLY, CDR2 FYNNEI. CDR3 bases: TGTGCCAGCAGGGTGACAGGGGAGGGCAATGAGCAGTTCTTC. The encoded protein is CASRVTGEGNEQFF.

This clonotype was detected ten times or more. This sequence joins TRBV19 and TRBJ2-1; 9 nucleotides line up with TRBD1. The junction had 11 bases not matched to a gene; V was cut back by 7 bases and J by 1 base. This CDR3 comprises 17 residues. Germline V gene data show CDR1 as LNHDA and CDR2 as SQIVND (reference sequence). The CDR3: CASTKNPTGGSYNEQFF. CDR3 nucleotides: TGTGCCAGTACCAAAAATCCGACAGGGGGGTCCTACAATGAGCAGTTCTTC.

This clonotype was recorded many times. V and J are TRBV20-1 and TRBJ1-1; weak D call: TRBD1 (5 bases). Germline-derived CDR1 and CDR2 are DFQATT and SNEGSKA (reference sequence). This CDR3 comprises 14 residues. V lost 4 bases and J lost 5, with 17 bases in between. The CDR3 sequence: CSAIGGGFGTEAFF. CDR3 in DNA: TGCAGTGCTATCGGCGGGGGTTTTGGGACTGAAGCTTTCTTT.

This clonotype was seen repeatedly, ten times or more. This sequence joins TRBV20-1 and TRBJ2-7; 9 bases agree with TRBD2. This CDR3 has 15 residues. With V trimmed by 6 bases and J by 0 bases, 9 bases remained unmatched. Germline V gene sequence: CDR1 DFQATT, CDR2 SNEGSKA (reference sequence). The CDR3 protein is CSAPGLAGLSYEQYF. CDR3 nucleotide sequence: TGCAGTGCCCCGGGGCTAGCGGGACTCTCCTACGAGCAGTACTTC.

This clonotype was found many times. V gene TRBV3-1 combines with J gene TRBJ2-4, with TRBD2 as a possible D gene (5 bases). Germline assignment: CDR1 LGHDT and CDR2 YNNKEL (reference sequence). Trimming removed 0 bases at V and 1 base at J, with 7 bases between. The CDR3 is made up of 15 amino acids. DNA of the CDR3: TGTGCCAGCAGCCAAGAGAGGGATGCCAAAAACATTCAGTACTTC. Amino acids: CASSQERDAKNIQYF. The full variable domain, with the rest looked up from reference TRBV3-1 and TRBJ2-4, is DTAVSQTPKYLVTQMGNDKSIKCEQNLGHDTMYWYKQDSKKFLKIMFSYNNKELIINETVPNRFSPKSPDKAHLNLHINSLELGDSAVYFCASSQERDAKNIQYFGAGTRLSVL.

This clonotype came up many times. The genes are TRBV3-1 and TRBJ1-2, with 7 positions matching TRBD1. The CDR3 is made up of 13 amino acids. Trimming took 4 bases from V and 8 from J; bases not matched to a gene: 7. Germline loops: CDR1 LGHDT, CDR2 YNNKEL (reference sequence). Here the CDR3 reads CASSLGTAWGYTF. The DNA of the CDR3 is TGTGCCAGCAGCCTAGGGACAGCCTGGGGCTACACCTTC.

The chain is built from TRBV11-2 and TRBJ1-4; 7 bases agree with TRBD1. The CDR3 runs to 15 residues. Looked up from germline, CDR1 is SGHAT and CDR2 is FQNNGV. The ends lost 5 bases at V and 7 bases at J; junction bases unmatched: 10. The CDR3 loop is CASSQATGRVEKLFF. In DNA, the CDR3 is TGTGCCAGCAGCCAAGCGACAGGGCGGGTTGAAAAACTGTTTTTT.

This clonotype was recorded many times. This rearrangement joins TRBV29-1 to TRBJ2-3; the D call may be TRBD1 or TRBD2 (5 bases each). Germline-derived CDR1 and CDR2 are SQVTM and ANQGSEA. CDR3 length: 10 residues. V was cut by 6 bases and J by 4 bases, with 5 bases left in between. This chain's CDR3 is CSVGADTQYF. DNA for the CDR3: TGCAGCGTGGGGGCAGATACGCAGTATTTT.

Ten or more counts support this clonotype. The chain combines TRBV6-5 with TRBJ2-2, with 10 bases that match TRBD2. The CDR3 has 16 residues. Germline V gene data show CDR1 as MNHEY and CDR2 as SVGAGI. The V and J ends lost 4 bases and 4 bases, in that order; junction bases with no gene match: 6. The CDR3 DNA sequence: TGTGCCAGCAGTTTCGGACTAGCGGAGGCCACCGGGGAGCTGTTTTTT. Its translation: CASSFGLAEATGELFF.

This clonotype was found many times. The chain combines TRBV12-5 with TRBJ2-1; 14 nucleotides align to TRBD2. The length of the CDR3 is 19 residues. With 2 bases clipped from V and 6 bases from J, the junction kept 12 bases outside the gene matches. Germline CDR1 LGHNT, CDR2 FRNRAP. CDR3 protein: CASGLSGHPTSGRANEQFF. The CDR3 DNA reads TGTGCTAGTGGTTTGTCGGGACATCCGACTAGCGGGAGGGCCAATGAGCAGTTCTTC.

This clonotype was seen at least ten times. This chain connects TRBV24-1 to TRBJ2-1; TRBD1 is a possible D gene (5 bases). Trimming left V 7 bases short and J 9 bases short, with 24 bases between. This CDR3 comprises 16 residues. The V gene's germline CDR1 is KGHDR and CDR2 SFDVKD. The DNA of the CDR3 is TGTGCCACCAGCCACGACAGTGCCGACGTTGGTATTGAGCAGTTCTTC. This encodes CATSHDSADVGIEQFF.

The chain couples TRBV3-1 to TRBJ2-2; TRBD2 is a possible D gene (5 bases). V was cut by 3 bases and J by 4 bases, with 9 bases left in between. Germline CDR1 is LGHDT and CDR2 is YNNKEL (reference sequence). The CDR3 consists of 14 residues. The CDR3 DNA sequence: TGTGCCAGCAGCCACCTTCGGGGCACCGGGGAGCTGTTTTTT. As protein: CASSHLRGTGELFF.